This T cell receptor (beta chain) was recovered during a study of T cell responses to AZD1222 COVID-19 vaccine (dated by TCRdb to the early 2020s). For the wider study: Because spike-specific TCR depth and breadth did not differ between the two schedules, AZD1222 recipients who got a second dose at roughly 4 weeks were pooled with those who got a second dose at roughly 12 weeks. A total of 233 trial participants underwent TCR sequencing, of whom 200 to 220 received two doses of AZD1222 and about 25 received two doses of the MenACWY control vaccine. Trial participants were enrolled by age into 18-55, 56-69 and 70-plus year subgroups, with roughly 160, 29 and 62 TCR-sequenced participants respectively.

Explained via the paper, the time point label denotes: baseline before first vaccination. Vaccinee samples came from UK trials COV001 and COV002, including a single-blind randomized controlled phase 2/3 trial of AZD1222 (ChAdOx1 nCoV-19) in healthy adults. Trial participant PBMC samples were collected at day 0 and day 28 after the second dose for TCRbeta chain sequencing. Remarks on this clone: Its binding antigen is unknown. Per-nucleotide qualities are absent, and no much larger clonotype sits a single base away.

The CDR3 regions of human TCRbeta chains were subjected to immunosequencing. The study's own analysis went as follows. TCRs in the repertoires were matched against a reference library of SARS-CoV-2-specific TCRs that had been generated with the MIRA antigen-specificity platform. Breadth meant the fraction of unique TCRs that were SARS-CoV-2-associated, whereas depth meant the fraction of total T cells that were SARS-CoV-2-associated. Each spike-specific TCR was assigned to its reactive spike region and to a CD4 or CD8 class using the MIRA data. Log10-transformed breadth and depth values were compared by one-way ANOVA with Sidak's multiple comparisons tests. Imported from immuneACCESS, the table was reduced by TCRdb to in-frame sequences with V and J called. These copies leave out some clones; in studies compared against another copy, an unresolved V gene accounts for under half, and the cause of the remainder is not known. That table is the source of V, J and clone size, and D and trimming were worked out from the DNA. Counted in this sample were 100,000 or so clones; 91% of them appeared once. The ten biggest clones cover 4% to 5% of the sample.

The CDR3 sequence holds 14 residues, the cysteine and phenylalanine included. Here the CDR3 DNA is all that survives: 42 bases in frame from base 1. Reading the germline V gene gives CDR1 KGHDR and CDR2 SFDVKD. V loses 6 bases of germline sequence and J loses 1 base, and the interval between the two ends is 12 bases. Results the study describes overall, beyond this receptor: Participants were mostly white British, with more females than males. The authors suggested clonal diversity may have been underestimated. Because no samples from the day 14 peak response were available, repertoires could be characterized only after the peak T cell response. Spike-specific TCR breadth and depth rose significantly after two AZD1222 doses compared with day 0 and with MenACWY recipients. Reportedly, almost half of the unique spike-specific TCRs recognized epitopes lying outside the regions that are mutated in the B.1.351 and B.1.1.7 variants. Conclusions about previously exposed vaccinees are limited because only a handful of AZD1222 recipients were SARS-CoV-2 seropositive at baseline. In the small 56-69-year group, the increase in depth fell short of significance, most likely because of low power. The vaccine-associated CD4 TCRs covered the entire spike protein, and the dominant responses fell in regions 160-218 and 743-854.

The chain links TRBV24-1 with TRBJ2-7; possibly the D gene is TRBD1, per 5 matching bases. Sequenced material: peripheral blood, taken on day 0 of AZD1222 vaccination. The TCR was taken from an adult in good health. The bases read TGTGCCACCAGTACAGGCTCTCTTTCCTACGAGCAGTACTTC. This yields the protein CATSTGSLSYEQYF.